These 22 T cell receptor beta chains came from one sample sequenced in a study of shared clonotypes between healthy human individuals. The repertoire was sequenced with immunoSEQ multiplex PCR; TCRdb's copy has only in-frame clones and lacks some. The table lists roughly 2.4 million clones, more than 90% of them singletons. The sample consisted of naive CD4+ T cells sorted from blood. Documented subset: CD45RA+ positively selected. The receptors derive from a man younger than 35 in good health.

This clone showed up just once. This chain connects TRBV9 to TRBJ2-1, with TRBD1 as a possible D gene (5 bases). The ends were cut back, 3 bases at V and 1 base at J, with 11 bases in the middle. This CDR3 has 15 amino acids. The germline V gene has CDR1 SGDLS and CDR2 YYNGEE. As DNA, the CDR3 is TGTGCCAGCAGCGCACAGCCAGGGTCCTACAATGAGCAGTTCTTC. Encoded protein: CASSAQPGSYNEQFF.

The CDR3 here is CAISDSQGANYGYTF. In DNA form, the CDR3 reads TGTGCCATCAGTGACTCCCAGGGTGCCAACTATGGCTACACCTTC. J is TRBJ1-2 and V is TRBV10-3; TRBD1 might be the D (5 bases). The CDR3 loop spans 15 amino acids. Trimming removed 3 bases from V and 2 bases from J, with 13 bases in between. Germline CDR1 ENHRY, CDR2 SYGVKD.

The chain has TRBV7-2 and TRBJ2-1, with 8 positions matching TRBD1. Unmatched junction bases numbered 5, after V lost 3 bases and J lost 4 bases. This CDR3 has 15 amino acids. Germline CDR1 SGHTA, CDR2 FQGNSA. This CDR3 is CASSLTGDLYNEQFF. The CDR3 DNA reads as TGTGCCAGCAGCTTGACAGGGGACCTTTACAATGAGCAGTTCTTC. The entire variable domain, with the rest obtained from reference TRBV7-2 and TRBJ2-1, is as follows: GAGVSQSPSNKVTEKGKDVELRCDPISGHTALYWYRQSLGQGLEFLIYFQGNSAPDKSGLPSDRFSAERTGGSVSTLTIQRTQQEDSAVYLCASSLTGDLYNEQFFGPGTRLTVL.

Remarks on this clone: The sample contains more than one DNA sequence encoding this CDR3. The chain has TRBV5-4 and TRBJ2-3; 11 bases map to TRBD2. Germline-derived CDR1 and CDR2 are SGHNT and YYREEE (reference sequence). The CDR3 sequence is 15 residues long. Trimming at V came to 4 bases and at J to 5 bases, leaving 6 bases not matched to a gene. The CDR3 loop is CASSLGLAGGDTQYF. The CDR3 bases are TGTGCCAGCAGCCTGGGGCTAGCGGGAGGAGATACGCAGTATTTT. Full variable domain (outside the CDR3, taken from reference TRBV5-4 and TRBJ2-3): ETGVTQSPTHLIKTRGQQVTLRCSSQSGHNTVSWYQQALGQGPQFIFQYYREEENGRGNFPPRFSGLQFPNYSSELNVNALELDDSALYLCASSLGLAGGDTQYFGPGTRLTVL.

The rearrangement links TRBV5-4 to TRBJ2-5, with 9 bases that match TRBD2. The CDR3 has 16 residues. The junction had 8 bases not matched to a gene; V was cut back by 0 bases and J by 5 bases. Germline CDR1 is SGHNT and CDR2 is YYREEE (reference sequence). The CDR3 bases are TGTGCCAGCAGCTTGGGGCTAGCGGGGCGCACGGAGACCCAGTACTTC. As protein: CASSLGLAGRTETQYF.

In regard to this clone: The sample carries other DNA sequences with the same CDR3. The chain combines TRBV9 with TRBJ1-5; unclear D gene. This CDR3 contains 13 residues. The germline gives CDR1 SGDLS, CDR2 YYNGEE. Trimming removed 4 bases at V and 0 bases at J, with 5 bases between. The CDR3 DNA follows: TGTGCCAGCAGCCCTTATAGCAATCAGCCCCAGCATTTT. Amino acids: CASSPYSNQPQHF.

The chain recombines TRBV11-1 with TRBJ2-1; TRBD2 agrees at 9 bases. Per the germline V gene, CDR1 is SGHAT and CDR2 is FQDESV (reference sequence). Trimming took 10 bases from V and 5 from J; bases not matched to a gene: 12. The CDR3 is made up of 15 amino acids. The CDR3 coding sequence is TGTGCCACCTCCGGCGGGGGGGCCATAAACAATGAGCAGTTCTTC. Translation gives CATSGGGAINNEQFF.

V gene TRBV30 combines with J gene TRBJ1-2; D is uncertain. Trimming stripped 2 bases from V and 8 bases from J, with 12 bases between. The CDR3 has 12 amino acids. Germline V gene data show CDR1 as GTSNPN and CDR2 as SVGIG (reference sequence). The CDR3 loop is CAWSIGAPGYTF. In DNA form, the CDR3 reads TGTGCCTGGAGTATTGGCGCTCCCGGCTACACCTTC.

This clone was picked up one time. The chain couples TRBV10-3 to TRBJ2-1; 9 bases match TRBD1. This CDR3 has 15 residues. Unmatched junction bases numbered 4, after V lost 3 bases and J lost 4 bases. Germline V lookup: CDR1 ENHRY, CDR2 SYGVKD. The CDR3 sequence: CAISDGQGSYNEQFF. Written as DNA, the CDR3 is TGTGCCATCAGTGATGGACAGGGGTCGTACAATGAGCAGTTCTTC.

DNA of the CDR3: TGTGCCAGCTCACCACAGTCAGGCCCCACCGGGGAGCTGTTTTTT. Protein product: CASSPQSGPTGELFF. The rearrangement links TRBV18 to TRBJ2-2, with no clear D. The germline gives CDR1 KGHSH, CDR2 LQKENI. The CDR3 covers 15 residues. V lost 1 base and J lost 4, with 10 bases in between.

This clone appeared a single time. The identical CDR3 is also encoded by other nucleotide sequences in the sample. This rearrangement joins TRBV10-3 to TRBJ1-1; TRBD1 aligns across 8 bases. The J segment lost 0 bases and the V segment lost 11 bases, leaving 5 bases of the junction unmatched. Germline V lookup: CDR1 ENHRY, CDR2 SYGVKD. The CDR3 spans 13 residues. The CDR3 DNA reads TGTGCCCGGAGACAGGGGTTGAACACTGAAGCTTTCTTT. This translates into CARRQGLNTEAFF.

J is TRBJ1-1 and V is TRBV19, with a weak D call TRBD1 (5 bases). The CDR3 extends over 12 amino acids. Germline loops: CDR1 LNHDA, CDR2 SQIVND (reference sequence). V was trimmed by 10 bases and J by 4 bases, leaving 13 bases between them. This CDR3 reads CATQWGSTEAFF. In nucleotides, the CDR3 is TGTGCCACCCAATGGGGGAGCACTGAAGCTTTCTTT.

This sequence joins TRBV18 and TRBJ1-5, with 7 nucleotides matching TRBD1. The J segment lost 1 base and the V segment lost 5 bases, leaving 5 bases of the junction unmatched. Germline CDR1 reads KGHSH; CDR2 reads LQKENI. The CDR3 length is 15 residues. The CDR3 loop reads CASSATGLSNQPQHF. In nucleotides, the CDR3 is TGTGCCAGCTCAGCGACAGGGTTGAGCAATCAGCCCCAGCATTTT.

The rearrangement links TRBV20-1 to TRBJ1-4; D is ambiguous. This CDR3 has 10 amino acids. Germline-derived CDR1 and CDR2 are DFQATT and SNEGSKA (reference sequence). V lost 7 bases and J lost 8, with 8 bases in between. The CDR3 loop reads CSVTREKLFF. The CDR3 DNA reads as TGCAGTGTCACCCGAGAAAAACTGTTTTTT.

The rearrangement links TRBV11-2 to TRBJ2-1; maybe TRBD1 (6 bases). The germline CDR1 and CDR2 sequences are SGHAT and FQNNGV. With 8 bases removed from V and 7 bases from J, the gap between germline ends came to 15 bases. The CDR3 has 13 residues. CDR3 coding DNA: TGTGCCAGCGCCTCCTACAGGGAAAATGAGCAGTTCTTC. It encodes CASASYRENEQFF. Filled out from reference TRBV11-2 and TRBJ2-1, the complete variable domain reads EAGVAQSPRYKIIEKRQSVAFWCNPISGHATLYWYQQILGQGPKLLIQFQNNGVVDDSQLPKDRFSAERLKGVDSTLKIQPAKLEDSAVYLCASASYRENEQFFGPGTRLTVL.

This chain joins TRBV29-1 and TRBJ1-1, with 9 bases that match TRBD1. This CDR3 is 16 amino acids long. Losses at the gene ends were 8 bases for V and 1 base for J; bases not matched to a gene: 14. Looked up from germline, CDR1 is SQVTM and CDR2 is ANQGSEA. This chain's CDR3 is CSITGTGPLGNTEAFF. Here the CDR3 DNA reads TGCAGCATAACCGGGACAGGGCCCCTGGGGAACACTGAAGCTTTCTTT.

The gene calls are TRBV4-1 and TRBJ1-6, with D unclear. This CDR3 contains 14 residues. V was trimmed by 2 bases and J by 8 bases, leaving 10 bases between them. Germline CDR1 MGHRA, CDR2 YSYEKL. CDR3 nucleotides: TGCGCCAGCAGCCAAAGGCCCAGAGATTCACCCCTCCACTTT. Its protein product is CASSQRPRDSPLHF.

This clone was counted a single time. Within the sample, other DNA sequences also encode this same CDR3. The genes are TRBV10-3 and TRBJ1-1; tentative D call: TRBD1 (6 bases). The germline V and J ends were trimmed by 3 bases and 3 bases, with 8 bases remaining between them. The CDR3 runs to 13 residues. CDR1 is ENHRY and CDR2 is SYGVKD in the germline V gene. In nucleotides, the CDR3 is TGTGCCATCAGTGATAGGGGGGACACTGAAGCTTTCTTT. Translated: CAISDRGDTEAFF.

This rearrangement joins TRBV5-1 to TRBJ2-7; D gene ambiguous. Trimming pared 0 bases from V and 4 bases from J, leaving 14 bases between. Germline V gene lookup returns CDR1 SGHRS and CDR2 YFSETQ. The CDR3 sequence is 15 residues long. This chain's CDR3 is CASSLVGGSKYEQYF. The CDR3 DNA is TGCGCCAGCAGCTTGGTCGGTGGCAGTAAGTACGAGCAGTACTTC.

The V and J genes are TRBV10-3 and TRBJ1-5; D gene ambiguous. Germline CDR1 is ENHRY and CDR2 is SYGVKD. V gave up 0 bases and J gave up 5 bases, with 8 bases separating them. The CDR3 totals 14 residues. CDR3 sequence reads: CAISESGEYQPQHF. The CDR3 DNA sequence: TGTGCCATCAGTGAGTCGGGAGAATATCAGCCCCAGCATTTT.

This clone showed up just once. Other nucleotide sequences from this sample produce the same CDR3. The chain combines TRBV10-1 with TRBJ2-3; 7 bases line up with TRBD1. The CDR3 runs to 14 residues. With 3 bases clipped from V and 0 bases from J, the junction kept 0 bases outside the gene matches. Germline V gene data show CDR1 as WNHNN and CDR2 as SYGVQD (reference sequence). CDR3 coding DNA: TGCGCCAGCAGTGAACAGGGGAGCACAGATACGCAGTATTTT. It translates to CASSEQGSTDTQYF.

The rearrangement links TRBV10-3 to TRBJ2-5; a weak D match, TRBD2 (6 bases). V dropped 3 bases and J dropped 1 base, with 18 bases sitting between them. Germline lookup yields CDR1 ENHRY and CDR2 SYGVKD. This CDR3 is built from 17 residues. CDR3 loop: CAISDPLVSGPQETQYF. In nucleotides, the CDR3 is TGTGCCATCAGTGACCCTCTAGTTAGCGGCCCCCAAGAGACCCAGTACTTC.